The 22 T cell receptor beta chains given below trace back to one sample, sequenced in a study of T-cell reconstitution after alpha-beta-depleted transplantation in children. Unique molecular identifiers were incorporated during preparation of the TCRbeta library. Using its own MiXCR run on the PCR reads, TCRdb lists one record per CDR3 protein. The sample records approximately 500,000 distinct CDR3 sequences, roughly 27% being singletons. This specimen consisted of PBMCs, obtained before TCRalphabeta/CD19-depleted stem cell transplant. The receptor set was obtained from a boy less than two years old with Wiskott-Aldrich syndrome, due to receive a stem cell transplant.

The chain employs TRBV27 and TRBJ2-3; D remains unclear. The germline V and J ends were trimmed by 9 bases and 2 bases, with 12 bases remaining between them. Germline loops: CDR1 MNHEY, CDR2 SMNVEV (reference sequence). This CDR3 comprises 13 residues. The CDR3 loop reads CASRDYATDTQYF. The CDR3 DNA sequence: TGTGCCAGTAGAGATTACGCCACAGATACGCAGTATTTT.

This clonotype was detected once. The CDR3 bases are TGCGCCAGCAGCTTGGAACTAATTAAGAATGAGCAGTTCTTC. Translated: CASSLELIKNEQFF. The V gene is TRBV5-1, the J gene TRBJ2-1, with D unclear. Germline CDR1 reads SGHRS; CDR2 reads YFSETQ. The CDR3 is made up of 14 amino acids. Trimming stripped 0 bases from V and 7 bases from J, with 11 bases between.

J is TRBJ2-7 and V is TRBV11-2; D not certain. V was clipped by 2 bases and J by 3 bases, with 11 bases between them. The CDR3 length is 14 residues. CDR1 SGHAT and CDR2 FQNNGV come from the germline V gene. Here the CDR3 reads CASSLRGSGYEQYF. CDR3 DNA sequence: TGTGCCAGCAGCTTACGCGGCAGTGGCTACGAGCAGTACTTC.

This chain uses TRBV5-1 with TRBJ2-3; 10 bases match TRBD1. The CDR3 has 16 residues. Germline trimming cut 5 bases from V and 3 bases from J; bases unmatched to any gene: 9. CDR1 and CDR2 (germline): SGHRS, YFSETQ. CDR3 residues: CASSFRQGALTDTQYF. The CDR3 nucleotides are TGCGCCAGCAGTTTTAGACAGGGGGCGTTGACAGATACGCAGTATTTT.

This clonotype appeared a single time. CDR3 bases: TGTGCCAGCGGAATCGTAAGCCCAAGCGAGCAGTACTTC. Amino acid sequence: CASGIVSPSEQYF. V usage is TRBV28 and J usage is TRBJ2-7, with no clear D. Germline V lookup: CDR1 MDHEN, CDR2 SYDVKM. V was pared by 8 bases and J by 6 bases, with 17 bases between. The CDR3 contains 13 residues.

This sequence joins TRBV11-2 and TRBJ2-3; TRBD2 agrees at 7 bases. Losses at the gene ends were 8 bases for V and 0 bases for J; bases not matched to a gene: 2. The germline gives CDR1 SGHAT, CDR2 FQNNGV. This CDR3 comprises 13 residues. The CDR3, as DNA: TGTGCCAGCGCGGGAGCTAGCACAGATACGCAGTATTTT. It specifies CASAGASTDTQYF.

The chain links TRBV20-1 to TRBJ2-2; D is unresolved. CDR3 length: 12 residues. Germline loops: CDR1 DFQATT, CDR2 SNEGSKA (reference sequence). V lost 6 bases to trimming and J lost 6 bases, with 11 bases between them. CDR3: CSAIRVAGELFF. CDR3 coding DNA: TGCAGTGCCATAAGGGTCGCCGGGGAGCTGTTTTTT.

The V gene is TRBV28, the J gene TRBJ2-3; no firm D call. CDR1 and CDR2 (germline): MDHEN, SYDVKM. The germline V and J ends were trimmed by 3 bases and 2 bases, with 15 bases remaining between them. There are 16 residues in the CDR3. The CDR3 region is CASSFAQDPATDTQYF. As DNA, the CDR3 is TGTGCCAGCAGTTTTGCGCAGGATCCCGCCACAGATACGCAGTATTTT.

The chain has TRBV9 and TRBJ2-5; D is undetermined. CDR3 length equals 15 residues. Between the trimmed V and J ends, which lost 0 bases and 3 bases, there was a span of 12 bases. CDR1 is SGDLS and CDR2 is YYNGEE in the germline V gene. Here the CDR3 DNA reads TGTGCCAGCAGCGTAGCCCCGGTACGGGAAGAGACCCAGTACTTC. Its protein is CASSVAPVREETQYF.

This clonotype has only a few counts. The V call is TRBV5-1, the J call TRBJ2-2, with TRBD2 matching over 9 bases. This CDR3 is built from 15 residues. V lost 5 bases, J lost 0 bases, and 2 bases stayed unmatched. Germline-derived CDR1 and CDR2 are SGHRS and YFSETQ. The CDR3 coding sequence is TGCGCCAGCAGGAAGCGGGAGGCGAACACCGGGGAGCTGTTTTTT. This encodes CASRKREANTGELFF.

Only a few counts were recorded for this clonotype. The chain is built from TRBV20-1 and TRBJ2-5; TRBD2 aligns across 14 bases. The germline CDR1 and CDR2 sequences are DFQATT and SNEGSKA (reference sequence). V lost 4 bases, J lost 5 bases, and 3 bases stayed unmatched. The CDR3 length is 14 residues. CDR3 in DNA: TGCAGTGCTACGGGACTAGCGGGAGACGAGACCCAGTACTTC. It specifies CSATGLAGDETQYF.

The chain joins TRBV5-1 to TRBJ2-7; the D gene could be TRBD1 or TRBD2 (5 bases each). The CDR3 length is 14 residues. V was pared by 4 bases and J by 3 bases, with 14 bases between. Germline V lookup: CDR1 SGHRS, CDR2 YFSETQ. The DNA for the CDR3 is TGCGCCAGCAGCCCAGGGAAGGCGGGCTACGAGCAGTACTTC. This sequence encodes CASSPGKAGYEQYF. The full variable domain, with the rest looked up from reference TRBV5-1 and TRBJ2-7, is KAGVTQTPRYLIKTRGQQVTLSCSPISGHRSVSWYQQTPGQGLQFLFEYFSETQRNKGNFPGRFSGRQFSNSRSEMNVSTLELGDSALYLCASSPGKAGYEQYFGPGTRLTVT.

The chain is built from TRBV4-1 and TRBJ2-1; D gene ambiguous. Germline V gives CDR1 MGHRA, CDR2 YSYEKL. The CDR3 is 15 residues long. V was pared by 2 bases and J by 5 bases, with 13 bases between. CDR3 DNA sequence: TGCGCCAGCAGCCAACGCCAGATTCGGGACAATGAGCAGTTCTTC. Translation gives CASSQRQIRDNEQFF.

This clonotype was seen a handful of times. V gene TRBV7-2 combines with J gene TRBJ1-5; D gene unclear. This CDR3 comprises 17 residues. The germline V gene encodes CDR1 SGHTA and CDR2 FQGNSA. The ends were cut back, 2 bases at V and 0 bases at J, with 14 bases in the middle. The CDR3 bases are TGTGCCAGCAGCTTATTTCAATACGCTTATAGCAATCAGCCCCAGCATTTT. Residues: CASSLFQYAYSNQPQHF.

The rearrangement links TRBV20-1 to TRBJ1-6, with D maybe TRBD1 (5 bases). This CDR3 has 16 amino acids. The V and J ends lost 0 bases and 7 bases respectively, with 16 bases between them. CDR1 is DFQATT and CDR2 is SNEGSKA in the germline V gene (reference sequence). Written as DNA, the CDR3 is TGCAGTGCTAGAGATGTCCAGGGTGGAGGGAATTCACCCCTCCACTTT. Translation gives CSARDVQGGGNSPLHF.

The V gene is TRBV4-1, the J gene TRBJ1-6; the match to TRBD1 covers 8 bases. Germline loops: CDR1 MGHRA, CDR2 YSYEKL. The V gene end was trimmed by 4 bases and the J gene end by 5 bases; junction bases not matched to a gene: 7. This CDR3 region has 16 residues. The CDR3 region has the DNA TGCGCCAGCAGCCGAGGACAGGGAAACAATAATTCACCCCTCCACTTT. It yields the protein CASSRGQGNNNSPLHF.

J is TRBJ2-7 and V is TRBV12-3 or TRBV12-4, with TRBD2 matching 10 bases. The CDR3 is 14 residues long. Trimming removed 8 bases from V and 6 bases from J; junction bases left unmatched: 10. CDR3 DNA: TGTGCCAGCGGGGATCAAGCGGGAGGGCCCGAGCAGTACTTC. Its protein is CASGDQAGGPEQYF.

This clonotype turned up a few times. The gene calls are TRBV20-1 and TRBJ2-5; D might be TRBD1 or TRBD2, each matching 6 bases. Trimming took off 3 bases at V and 4 bases at J, with 9 bases between the two ends. The CDR3 spans 12 residues. Per the germline V gene, CDR1 is DFQATT and CDR2 is SNEGSKA (reference sequence). The CDR3 DNA follows: TGCAGTGCTAGTACGGGGGCAGAGACCCAGTACTTC. As protein: CSASTGAETQYF.

This sequence joins TRBV27 and TRBJ1-1; unclear D gene. V lost 10 bases and J lost 11, with 14 bases in between. Germline CDR1 MNHEY, CDR2 SMNVEV (reference sequence). The CDR3 extends over 10 amino acids. The CDR3 nucleotides read TGTGCCATAGGCCACGCGGCCGCTTTCTTT. Translation: CAIGHAAAFF.

The chain has TRBV11-2 and TRBJ2-7; D may be TRBD2 (6 bases). V lost 5 bases to trimming and J lost 3 bases, with 11 bases between them. Germline-derived CDR1 and CDR2 are SGHAT and FQNNGV. The CDR3 covers 13 residues. CDR3 sequence: CASSLVRDYEQYF. The CDR3 coding sequence is TGTGCCAGCAGCCTGGTGCGGGACTACGAGCAGTACTTC.

This rearrangement joins TRBV12-3 or TRBV12-4 to TRBJ2-5, with D possibly TRBD1 on 6 matching bases. V lost 5 bases, J lost 3 bases, and 16 bases lay in between. The CDR3 has 15 residues. CDR3 DNA: TGTGCCAGCAGTCCCATGGGGGCTGGGGAAGAGACCCAGTACTTC. Translating gives CASSPMGAGEETQYF.

The sample holds a few counts of this clonotype. This chain links TRBV5-1 with TRBJ2-1; the D gene is possibly TRBD2 (6 bases). The CDR3 is 16 residues long. Germline CDR1 and CDR2: SGHRS and YFSETQ. Trimming removed 5 bases at V and 1 base at J, with 16 bases between. The chain's CDR3 is CASRGSLRGSYNEQFF. The CDR3 bases are TGCGCCAGCAGGGGATCTTTGCGGGGTTCCTACAATGAGCAGTTCTTC.